This is a list of T cell receptor beta chains from one sample in a study of blood T cell repertoires in COVID-19. Here immunoSEQ multiplex PCR was the method, and the copy in TCRdb shows in-frame clones only, minus some. The sample lists 70,000 or so clones, less than 90% occurring once. The specimen was peripheral blood. These receptors originate from a man aged 45 to 65 with COVID-19, enrolled during active disease. Each CDR3 is given with its conserved first and last residue. The D gene is left open where the match is weak. Expanded clones are given a class, and other clones once, few, many or no size at all.

J gene | V gene | D gene | clone size | CDR3 DNA | CDR3 protein
TRBJ1-1 | TRBV7-9 | . | few | TGTGCCAGCAGCTCACAAACGAACACTGAAGCTTTCTTT | CASSSQTNTEAFF
TRBJ2-7 | TRBV10-3 | TRBD2 | . | TGTGCCATCAGTGGACTAGCGGATTCTTACGAGCAGTACTTC | CAISGLADSYEQYF
TRBJ2-7 | TRBV27 | TRBD2 | . | TGTGCCAGCAGTTTAAGCGGGAGCTCCTACGAGCAGTACTTC | CASSLSGSSYEQYF
TRBJ1-1 | TRBV25-1 | . | . | TGTGCCAGCAGACCGCAGGGCTGGAACACTGAAGCTTTCTTT | CASRPQGWNTEAFF
TRBJ2-3 | TRBV19 | . | . | TGTGCCAGTAGTTCCGGGGTGGTGGGCACAGATACGCAGTATTTT | CASSSGVVGTDTQYF
TRBJ1-6 | TRBV7-2 | . | . | TGTGCCAGCAGCTTAATACAGACTAATTCACCCCTCCACTTT | CASSLIQTNSPLHF
TRBJ2-3 | TRBV18 | . | . | TGTGCCAGCTCCCTCAGAAAGTCTAGCACAGATACGCAGTATTTT | CASSLRKSSTDTQYF
TRBJ2-2 | TRBV19 | . | . | TGTGCCAGTAGTATAGAGTTGAGGGTTAACGGGGAGCTGTTTTTT | CASSIELRVNGELFF
TRBJ2-7 | TRBV4-2 | . | once | TGTGCCAGCAGCCAAGATTTGGGTAGCTCGGACGAGCAGTACTTC | CASSQDLGSSDEQYF
TRBJ1-2 | TRBV10-3 | TRBD1 | few | TGTGCCATCAGGGGACAGACTGGGGACTATGGCTACACCTTC | CAIRGQTGDYGYTF
TRBJ2-7 | TRBV6-6 | TRBD1 | . | TGTGCCAGCAGAAGACAGGGGGACCCCTACGAGCAGTACTTC | CASRRQGDPYEQYF
TRBJ1-3 | TRBV3-1/TRBV3-2 | . | . | TGTGCCAGCAGCCCTCGGGGAGGCGCAATCTCTGGAAACACCATATATTTT | CASSPRGGAISGNTIYF
TRBJ1-2 | TRBV5-1 | . | . | TGCGCCAGCAGCTTGGAGGGAGCAGGTTCCTATGGCTACACCTTC | CASSLEGAGSYGYTF
TRBJ2-7 | TRBV11-2 | TRBD1 | once | TGTGCCAGCAGCGACCTTCGGGACAGGGGGCAGAACGAGCAGTACTTC | CASSDLRDRGQNEQYF
TRBJ1-2 | TRBV5-5 | TRBD1 | once | TGTGCCAGCAGCTCCGGGACAGGGGCCCCCGCCACCTTC | CASSSGTGAPATF
TRBJ1-1 | TRBV5-6 | . | . | TGTGCCAGCAGACGGGTCGGAGCTGAAGCTTTCTTT | CASRRVGAEAFF
TRBJ2-1 | TRBV14 | TRBD2 | . | TGTGCCAGCAGCCAGGGGACTAGCGGTTACAATGAGCAGTTCTTC | CASSQGTSGYNEQFF
TRBJ2-2 | TRBV4-1 | . | . | TGCGCCAGCAGCCAAGAGTTGGGACCGCAGGGGGGGGAGCTGTTTTTT | CASSQELGPQGGELFF
TRBJ2-7 | TRBV12-3/TRBV12-4 | . | once | TGTGCCAGCAGCCCCTCCGCGTCCTACGAGCAGTACTTC | CASSPSASYEQYF
TRBJ1-2 | TRBV7-2 | TRBD1 | few | TGTGCCAGCAGCTTCGCAACTAGCCGACAGGGCACTAACTATGGCTACACCTTC | CASSFATSRQGTNYGYTF
TRBJ2-7 | TRBV6-2/TRBV6-3 | TRBD2 | . | TGTGCCAGCAGTGGGACTAGCGGGAGGTACGAGCAGTACTTC | CASSGTSGRYEQYF
TRBJ2-7 | TRBV6-1 | TRBD2 | . | TGTGCCAGCAGTGAAGCGCCCGCGGGAGGGAACGAGCAGTACTTC | CASSEAPAGGNEQYF
TRBJ2-5 | TRBV7-8 | TRBD2 | . | TGTGCCAGCAGCCCGAACCTCGGGAGGGAAGAGACCCAGTACTTC | CASSPNLGREETQYF
TRBJ2-5 | TRBV11-3 | TRBD1 | . | TGTGCCAGCAGCTTAGGGGGACAGGGGCCCCAACAAGAGACCCAGTACTTC | CASSLGGQGPQQETQYF
TRBJ2-1 | TRBV5-4 | . | . | TGTGCCAGCAGCTGGAATCAGGGGACTGAGCAGTTCTTC | CASSWNQGTEQFF
TRBJ2-1 | TRBV18 | TRBD2 | few | TGTGCCAGCTCACCACAGACGGGAGGGCCTTCTGAGCAGTTCTTC | CASSPQTGGPSEQFF
TRBJ2-3 | TRBV4-2 | TRBD2 | . | TGTGCCAGCAGCCAAGAGAGGATGGTAGCGGGAAGTCTAGATACGCAGTATTTT | CASSQERMVAGSLDTQYF
TRBJ2-5 | TRBV7-2 | TRBD2 | . | TGTGCCAGCAGCCCCGGGGGGGCGTCAAAAGAGACCCAGTACTTC | CASSPGGASKETQYF
TRBJ1-2 | TRBV7-8 | . | . | TGTGCCAGCAGCTTAGGAGTAGCAAGAAAAATCGCTAACTATGGCTACACCTTC | CASSLGVARKIANYGYTF
TRBJ1-1 | TRBV29-1 | TRBD1 | . | TGCAGCGCCGGGACAGGGTTCTTCACTGAAGCTTTCTTT | CSAGTGFFTEAFF
TRBJ2-7 | TRBV5-4 | TRBD2 | . | TGTGCCAGCGGAGGGGGACTAGCGGGCGAGCAGTACTTC | CASGGGLAGEQYF
TRBJ2-1 | TRBV7-2 | . | . | TGTGCCAGCAGCTACCGGTACCGCAAGAATGAGCAGTTCTTC | CASSYRYRKNEQFF
TRBJ2-7 | TRBV30 | . | . | TGTGCCGGCGGCCGGGACAACTCCTACGAGCAGTACTTC | CAGGRDNSYEQYF
TRBJ1-1 | TRBV10-3 | TRBD1 | few | TGTGCCATCAGTAAAGGACAGGGCGGCACTGAAGCTTTCTTT | CAISKGQGGTEAFF
TRBJ2-2 | TRBV27 | TRBD2 | . | TGTGCCAGCAGTCAGGTGGTAGCGGGCACCGGGGAGCTGTTTTTT | CASSQVVAGTGELFF
TRBJ1-1 | TRBV4-3 | . | . | TGCGCCAGCAGCCTGACAATAGGGGGGGGGACTGAAGCTTTCTTT | CASSLTIGGGTEAFF
TRBJ1-2 | TRBV5-1 | TRBD1 | . | TGCGCCAGCAGCTTTACAGGGGCCTCGGAGGGATATGGCTACACCTTC | CASSFTGASEGYGYTF
TRBJ1-6 | TRBV6-2/TRBV6-3 | . | . | TGTGCCAGCAGTTCTCGCAGCGACAGAGATAATTCACCCCTCCACTTT | CASSSRSDRDNSPLHF
TRBJ1-5 | TRBV28 | TRBD1 | . | TGTGCCAGCAGAAAGACAGGGGCGGGCAATCAGCCCCAGCATTTT | CASRKTGAGNQPQHF
TRBJ2-7 | TRBV3-1/TRBV3-2 | . | . | TGTGCCAGCAGCCAATTTAGCGGAACCTACGAGCAGTACTTC | CASSQFSGTYEQYF
TRBJ2-6 | TRBV5-1 | TRBD1 | . | TGCGCCAGCAAGTGGGACAGCTCTGGGGCCAACGTCCTGACTTTC | CASKWDSSGANVLTF
TRBJ2-7 | TRBV6-6 | TRBD2 | . | TGTGCCAGCAGAACCCGGACTAGCGCCGAGCAGTACTTC | CASRTRTSAEQYF
TRBJ2-3 | TRBV7-2 | . | . | TGTGCCAGCAGCCTAAGGCGAGGCAGTAGCACAGATACGCAGTATTTT | CASSLRRGSSTDTQYF
TRBJ2-7 | TRBV28 | . | . | TGTGCCAGCACCATAAACCCCACAGGGCCCTACGAGCAGTACTTC | CASTINPTGPYEQYF
TRBJ1-4 | TRBV5-6 | . | once | TGTGCCAGCACCGCACAGGGCCCAGGGGTACAGGGACTGTTTTTT | CASTAQGPGVQGLFF
TRBJ2-1 | TRBV5-1 | TRBD2 | . | TGCGCCAGCAGCTTAACTAGCGGGGGGAATGAGCAGTTCTTC | CASSLTSGGNEQFF
TRBJ2-3 | TRBV6-2/TRBV6-3 | . | once | TGTGCCAGCAGTAGGGGGTCCCCCACAGATACGCAGTATTTT | CASSRGSPTDTQYF
TRBJ1-1 | TRBV19 | . | . | TGTGCCAGTAGTATAGTTCCAGGTGGGAACACTGAAGCTTTCTTT | CASSIVPGGNTEAFF
TRBJ1-2 | TRBV28 | . | . | TGTGCCAGCACTCTGGGACACCTCTATGGCTACACCTTC | CASTLGHLYGYTF
TRBJ2-7 | TRBV30 | . | once | TGTGCCTGGAGGCCAGGGGTCCACGAGCAGTACTTC | CAWRPGVHEQYF
TRBJ1-1 | TRBV6-1 | . | once | TGTGCCAGCAGTGAAAAACAGGGAAGGGGTACTGAAGCTTTCTTT | CASSEKQGRGTEAFF
TRBJ1-2 | TRBV2 | TRBD1 | . | TGTGCCAGCACCGGGGGACAGGGGACCAACTATGGCTACACCTTC | CASTGGQGTNYGYTF
TRBJ2-1 | TRBV19 | . | . | TGTGCCAGTAGTATACAAAGGAGTAGCAATGAGCAGTTCTTC | CASSIQRSSNEQFF
TRBJ1-4 | TRBV30 | TRBD1 | . | TGTGCCTGGAGGGGGACAGGAGCTAATGAAAAACTGTTTTTT | CAWRGTGANEKLFF
TRBJ2-3 | TRBV11-2 | . | . | TGTGCCAGCAGCTTAGGTGTCAGGGGCACAGATACGCAGTATTTT | CASSLGVRGTDTQYF